Listed below are T cell receptor beta chains from one sample, sequenced in a study of Ad26.COV2.S vaccination and SARS-CoV-2 variants. Produced via immunoSEQ multiplex PCR; TCRdb's table is partial and in-frame only. The sample shows roughly 450,000 clones, over 75% of them seen only once. Sample: peripheral blood, taken in a trial of Ad26.COV2.S vaccine versus placebo. Every receptor here comes from a person between 18 and 65 years old who received the Ad26.COV2.S COVID-19 vaccine or a placebo. The CDR3 runs from the conserved cysteine through the conserved F or W. A D gene is named only where the DNA matches it firmly. Size tells how often a clone was seen (once, few, many) or the class of an expanded clone, and some rows leave it out.

d_call j_call clone_size v_call cdr3_nt cdr3_aa
TRBD1 TRBJ1-2 few TRBV7-9 TGTGCCGCGGGGACAGGAGTTCTTAACTATGGCTACACCTTC CAAGTGVLNYGYTF
TRBD2 TRBJ2-5 NA TRBV7-9 TGTGCCAGCGGGACTAGCGGCCAAGAGACCCAGTACTTC CASGTSGQETQYF
NA TRBJ2-1 NA TRBV5-8 TGTGCCAGCAGCTTGGCGGTTAGCGTTCCCTACAATGAGCAGTTCTTC CASSLAVSVPYNEQFF
TRBD2 TRBJ2-7 NA TRBV14 TGTGCCAGCAGCCAAGGATTAGCGGGGCCATTCTACGAGCAGTACTTC CASSQGLAGPFYEQYF
TRBD1 TRBJ2-7 NA TRBV18 TGTGCCAGCTCACCCCGGACAGGGGTATTCTACGAGCAGTACTTC CASSPRTGVFYEQYF
NA TRBJ1-1 NA TRBV11-2 TGTGCCAGCAGCTTGGTTCGGGGCTGGGGCACTGAAGCTTTCTTT CASSLVRGWGTEAFF
TRBD1 TRBJ2-7 NA TRBV19 TGTGCCAGTAGTTTCGGACAGGGGTTCTCCTACGAGCAGTACTTC CASSFGQGFSYEQYF
TRBD2 TRBJ2-5 NA TRBV7-9 TGTGCCAGCAGCCCCAGCGGGACGGAGACCCAGTACTTC CASSPSGTETQYF
NA TRBJ2-2 NA TRBV5-1 TGCGCCAGCACAGGACTGTACGGCGGGGAGCTGTTTTTT CASTGLYGGELFF
NA TRBJ1-2 NA TRBV4-3 TGCGCCAGCAGCCAAGTCACGGCGCCAAGCTATGGCTACACCTTC CASSQVTAPSYGYTF
NA TRBJ2-2 NA TRBV5-1 TGCGCCAGCAGCTTGATCAGGGGAGGCACCGGGGAGCTGTTTTTT CASSLIRGGTGELFF
NA TRBJ2-7 NA TRBV10-3 TGTGCCATCAGTGAGTCGGCGGGGAGCTCCTACGAGCAGTACTTC CAISESAGSSYEQYF
TRBD2 TRBJ2-5 once TRBV28 TGTGCCAGCAGTCCCTCAGCGGGAGGGGGGGAGACCCAGTACTTC CASSPSAGGGETQYF
TRBD1 TRBJ1-1 NA TRBV27 TGTGCCAGCAGTTCTTGGACAGGGAGTTTGGGCACTGAAGCTTTCTTT CASSSWTGSLGTEAFF
TRBD1 TRBJ2-1 NA TRBV30 TGTGCCTGGACTGGACAGGGGACTTTCAATGAGCAGTTCTTC CAWTGQGTFNEQFF
NA TRBJ1-1 NA TRBV11-1 TGTGCCAGCAGCATCACAGAGAACACTGAAGCTTTCTTT CASSITENTEAFF
NA TRBJ1-1 NA TRBV6-5 TGTGCCAGCAGTTACGCGAACATGAACACTGAAGCTTTCTTT CASSYANMNTEAFF
NA TRBJ2-1 NA TRBV18 TGTGCCAGCTCACTAAGGAAGACGGGTGAGCAGTTCTTC CASSLRKTGEQFF
TRBD1 TRBJ2-7 once TRBV15 TGTGCCACCAGCAGGGACAGGGTAAGCGAGCAGTACTTC CATSRDRVSEQYF
TRBD1 TRBJ2-3 NA TRBV7-9 TGTGCCAGCAGCTCCGGGGACAGGGGGCGGACAGATACGCAGTATTTT CASSSGDRGRTDTQYF
NA TRBJ2-6 once TRBV4-2 TGTGCCAGCAGCCAAGAAATTTCGGGCAGGGCTGGGGCCAACGTCCTGACTTTC CASSQEISGRAGANVLTF
NA TRBJ1-2 NA TRBV12-2 TGTGCAAGTCGCCATCGTGGCAGTTTTAACTATGGCTACACCTTC CASRHRGSFNYGYTF
TRBD2 TRBJ2-5 NA TRBV19 TGTGCCAGTGCCCTGGGTAGCGGGAGATCCGAGACCCAGTACTTC CASALGSGRSETQYF
NA TRBJ2-4 NA TRBV29-1 TGCAGCGTCGGGCAAGCCAAAAACATTCAGTACTTC CSVGQAKNIQYF
TRBD2 TRBJ2-1 once TRBV27 TGTGCCAGCAGTTTAGGGACTAGCGGGAGTAATCGCAATGAGCAGTTCTTC CASSLGTSGSNRNEQFF
NA TRBJ2-1 NA TRBV27 TGTGCCAGCAGCCCTATGATAGCCCGAAATGAGCAGTTCTTC CASSPMIARNEQFF
NA TRBJ1-1 few TRBV6-1 TGTGCCAGCAGTGAAGAGAGGGGGAGAAATGAAGCTTTCTTT CASSEERGRNEAFF
TRBD1 TRBJ2-5 NA TRBV7-9 TGTGCCAGCAGCTGGTCACAGGGGTACCAAGAGACCCAGTACTTC CASSWSQGYQETQYF
TRBD2 TRBJ2-2 NA TRBV9 TGTGCCAGCAGCCCTAGACTAGCGGGAGACACCGGGGAGCTGTTTTTT CASSPRLAGDTGELFF
NA TRBJ1-1 NA TRBV19 TGTGCCAGTAGTATAGCACCAGCCGCCCGTACTGAAGCTTTCTTT CASSIAPAARTEAFF
TRBD1 TRBJ2-1 NA TRBV7-9 TGTGCCAGCACCGAATGGACAGGAGACAATGAGCAGTTCTTC CASTEWTGDNEQFF
TRBD2 TRBJ2-2 NA TRBV11-2 TGTGCCGGTACCTCTAGCGGGAGGTCTGGGGAGCTGTTTTTT CAGTSSGRSGELFF
NA TRBJ2-5 NA TRBV30 TGTGCCTGGACAAGGACGGGGCTGCAAGAGACCCAGTACTTC CAWTRTGLQETQYF
NA TRBJ1-6 NA TRBV11-2 TGTGCCAGCAGCTTAGTCGCAGGGGTCTATAATTCACCCCTCCACTTT CASSLVAGVYNSPLHF
NA TRBJ2-2 NA TRBV10-3 TGTGCCATCAGTGAGTCGGGCGGGGTTTCTAACACCGGGGAGCTGTTTTTT CAISESGGVSNTGELFF
NA TRBJ2-3 NA TRBV19 TGTGCCAGCGGGAGTTCTAGCACAGATACGCAGTATTTT CASGSSSTDTQYF
TRBD2 TRBJ2-1 NA TRBV12-3/TRBV12-4 TGTGCCAGCAGCACGACTAGCCTCCCTGAGCAGTTCTTC CASSTTSLPEQFF
NA TRBJ1-5 NA TRBV30 TGTGCCTGGAGTGGGACCCTTCTGGGGCCCCAGCATTTT CAWSGTLLGPQHF
NA TRBJ2-3 NA TRBV7-9 TGTGCCAGCAGCTTAGTTTCCAGGAGCACAGATACGCAGTATTTT CASSLVSRSTDTQYF
TRBD1 TRBJ2-5 NA TRBV2 TGTGCCAGCAGTCCGGGACAGGGTTTACTTGAGACCCAGTACTTC CASSPGQGLLETQYF
TRBD1 TRBJ1-1 once TRBV4-1 TGCGCCAGCAGCCAGGAAGGACAGGGGGCCGGTGAAGCTTTCTTT CASSQEGQGAGEAFF
TRBD1 TRBJ2-6 NA TRBV28 TGTGCCAGCAGTTTGGGGACAGGCTCTGGGGCCAACGTCCTGACTTTC CASSLGTGSGANVLTF
NA TRBJ2-2 NA TRBV21-1 TGTGCCAGCAGCAAATGGCACAGGGAGTTGAGACTAGCGGGAGACACCGGGGAGCTGTTTTTT CASSKWHRELRLAGDTGELFF
TRBD2 TRBJ2-3 NA TRBV20-1 TGCAGTGCTAGTTTTGGGACTAGCGGTCGGTTACCGATAGAGGATACGCAGTATTTT CSASFGTSGRLPIEDTQYF
NA TRBJ1-1 NA TRBV30 TGTGCCTGGAGTGCCGGAGGGGGAATACGCACTGAAGCTTTCTTT CAWSAGGGIRTEAFF
TRBD1 TRBJ2-3 NA TRBV4-3 TGCGCCAGCAGCCAAGAGACAGGGGGAGCATACGATACGCAGTATTTT CASSQETGGAYDTQYF
NA TRBJ2-7 NA TRBV27 TGTGCCAGCAGTTCACTCCAGCGGGCCTACGAGCAGTACTTC CASSSLQRAYEQYF
TRBD1 TRBJ1-1 NA TRBV9 TGTGCCAGCAGCGTAGGACAGGGGGCTGAAGCTTTCTTT CASSVGQGAEAFF
NA TRBJ1-2 NA TRBV9 TGTGCCAGCAGCCCAAATCACAGGGCAGGGGGCTACACCTTC CASSPNHRAGGYTF
TRBD2 TRBJ2-2 NA TRBV5-1 TGCGCCAGCAGCGATGGGGGGGTCGCGAACACCGGGGAGCTGTTTTTT CASSDGGVANTGELFF
NA TRBJ2-1 NA TRBV9 TGTGCCAGCAGCGTAACCTACAATGAGCAGTTCTTC CASSVTYNEQFF